This T cell receptor delta chain was recovered during a study of gamma delta lymphoproliferative disorders and STAT genes. Turning to the study itself: Gamma-chain libraries were built from at least 50 ng of genomic DNA with the LymphoTrack Dx TCRG Assay.

Genomic DNA from isolated PBMCs served as the sequencing template. Healthy adult blood donors, age- and sex-matched, served as controls. The V and J ends lost 1 base and 5 bases, in that order; junction bases with no gene match: 25. The CDR3 has 22 amino acids. Germline V lookup: CDR1 TSWWSYY, CDR2 QGS. This clone was counted between two and nine times. A read error is the likely source, as a far larger clone sits one nucleotide away. The identical CDR3 is also encoded by other nucleotide sequences in the sample. TCRdb fed the multiplex PCR reads into CATT to redo clone calling. Here the sample spans around 4,200 delta-chain clones, 0.9% to 1.1% being singletons.

This sequence was found in a human donor in good health. Sequencing was done on a sample of blood. The chain joins TRDV1 to TRDJ1; TRDD3 agrees at 10 bases. CDR3 coding DNA: TGTGCTCTTGGGGAACCCCCCCCCTTCCCGTTTACCGGGGGATACGGCAGAGATAAACTCATCTTT. Amino acid sequence: CALGEPPPFPFTGGYGRDKLIF.